The 15 T cell receptor beta chains in this list originate from one sample, sequenced in a study of beta chain features in type 1 diabetes. Study results and limitations: Patients with Type 1 diabetes showed moderately but significantly shorter TCRB CDR3s in all four CD4+ subsets.

cDNA synthesis used the whole RNA isolate, giving expressed TCRB sequences. Here immunoSEQ multiplex PCR was the method, and the copy in TCRdb shows in-frame clones only, minus some. The data hold approximately 360,000 clones, with around 12% observed a single time. What these receptors recognize is not known. Sequencing was carried out using naive CD4+ T cells from blood. Receptors were obtained from a woman between 18 and 29 years old with type 1 diabetes.

Only a few counts were recorded for this clone. V gene TRBV28 combines with J gene TRBJ2-1; 7 bases fit TRBD2. CDR3 length: 15 amino acids. V gave up 5 bases and J gave up 0 bases; unmatched junction bases: 4. The germline CDR1 and CDR2 sequences are MDHEN and SYDVKM. This CDR3 is CASSGGVRSYNEQFF. CDR3 bases: TGTGCCAGCAGTGGGGGGGTTCGCTCCTACAATGAGCAGTTCTTC.

This rearrangement joins TRBV29-1 to TRBJ1-2; a weak D match, TRBD1 (5 bases). Germline V gene data show CDR1 as SQVTM and CDR2 as ANQGSEA. The V end lost 4 bases, the J end lost 6 bases, and 12 bases lay between the germline ends. This CDR3 spans 12 amino acids. Here the CDR3 DNA reads TGCAGCGTTGCAATGGGCAGGGATGGCTACACCTTC. This encodes CSVAMGRDGYTF.

The chain joins TRBV4-3 to TRBJ1-2; TRBD1 agrees at 10 bases. Germline CDR1 and CDR2: LGHNA and YSLEER. V was clipped by 0 bases and J by 4 bases; unmatched bases: 11. The CDR3 is 18 amino acids. CDR3 sequence: CASSQDLGPGQGIYGYTF. CDR3 sequence (DNA): TGCGCCAGCAGCCAAGATCTGGGCCCGGGACAGGGGATCTATGGCTACACCTTC.

The chain is built from TRBV2 and TRBJ2-7, with a weak D call TRBD1 (5 bases). This CDR3 region has 14 residues. Deletions cut 6 bases from V and 2 bases from J, with 14 bases between. Germline V gives CDR1 SNHLY, CDR2 FYNNEI. The CDR3 DNA sequence: TGTGCCAGCAGCGTTGGCAGGGCTACCTACGAGCAGTACTTC. Translating gives CASSVGRATYEQYF.

This clone has only a few counts. The chain joins TRBV5-1 to TRBJ2-7; 12 bases are a match to TRBD2. This CDR3 contains 15 residues. The J segment lost 6 bases and the V segment lost 4 bases, leaving 8 bases of the junction unmatched. CDR1 is SGHRS and CDR2 is YFSETQ in the germline V gene. The CDR3 nucleotides are TGCGCCAGCAGCAGCAGGACTAGCGGGGCGAGCGAGCAGTACTTC. It codes for CASSSRTSGASEQYF.

This clone was detected a few times. This chain connects TRBV6-1 to TRBJ1-2; 7 nucleotides line up with TRBD1. Trimming took 6 bases from V and 2 from J; bases not matched to a gene: 3. CDR3 length: 13 residues. Germline V gene sequence: CDR1 MNHNS, CDR2 SASEGT. CDR3 coding DNA: TGTGCCAGCAGCCCGACAGGGAACTATGGCTACACCTTC. Its translation: CASSPTGNYGYTF.

This clone has a handful of counts. This chain links TRBV30 with TRBJ1-2; D is possibly TRBD1 (5 bases). CDR3 length: 13 amino acids. The ends were cut back, 4 bases at V and 2 bases at J, with 11 bases in the middle. Germline-derived CDR1 and CDR2 are GTSNPN and SVGIG (reference sequence). This chain's CDR3 is CAWNTGTNYGYTF. The CDR3 DNA is TGTGCCTGGAATACAGGTACAAACTATGGCTACACCTTC.

This clone was observed a few times. The rearrangement uses TRBV19 and TRBJ2-5; TRBD1 might be the D (6 bases). Germline lookup yields CDR1 LNHDA and CDR2 SQIVND (reference sequence). The length of the CDR3 is 13 residues. V lost 7 bases, J lost 4 bases, and 13 bases lay in between. The CDR3 loop reads CASISRGGETQYF. The DNA for the CDR3 is TGTGCCAGTATTTCCAGGGGCGGAGAGACCCAGTACTTC.

This chain joins TRBV5-4 and TRBJ2-7, with 9 nucleotides matching TRBD2. Germline values: CDR1 SGHNT, CDR2 YYREEE (reference sequence). The CDR3 runs to 16 residues. V shed 4 bases and J 2 bases; nucleotides not matched to a gene: 10. The chain's CDR3 is CASSLSPSGAAYEQYF. The CDR3 DNA follows: TGTGCCAGCAGCCTTTCCCCTAGCGGGGCCGCCTACGAGCAGTACTTC.

This clone was observed a few times. The V gene is TRBV30, the J gene TRBJ1-5, with no clear D. V was pared by 0 bases and J by 3 bases, with 9 bases between. In germline, CDR1 is GTSNPN, CDR2 SVGIG (reference sequence). The CDR3 is 14 amino acids. Written as DNA, the CDR3 is TGTGCCTGGAGTGTTAACAGCCTCAATCAGCCCCAGCATTTT. Amino acids: CAWSVNSLNQPQHF.

V is TRBV27 and J is TRBJ2-7; D remains ambiguous. CDR1 and CDR2 from the germline V gene are MNHEY and SMNVEV (reference sequence). The CDR3 extends over 15 amino acids. V was clipped by 3 bases and J by 4 bases, with 16 bases between them. The CDR3 spells CASSLLQSRWYEQYF. Here the CDR3 DNA reads TGTGCCAGCAGTTTGCTACAGTCCCGGTGGTACGAGCAGTACTTC.

The genes are TRBV30 and TRBJ2-1; 10 bases map to TRBD1. The V segment lost 3 bases and the J segment 8 bases; nucleotides outside the gene matches: 4. Germline CDR1 is GTSNPN and CDR2 is SVGIG (reference sequence). The CDR3 is 13 residues long. CDR3: CAWRGDRGHEQFF. In DNA, the CDR3 is TGTGCCTGGAGGGGGGACAGGGGTCATGAGCAGTTCTTC.

The chain joins TRBV11-2 to TRBJ1-1; TRBD1 matches at 7 bases. The V and J ends lost 5 bases and 4 bases, in that order; junction bases with no gene match: 7. The CDR3 has 14 residues. The germline gives CDR1 SGHAT, CDR2 FQNNGV. Here the CDR3 reads CASSPGQWPTEAFF. CDR3 in DNA: TGTGCCAGCAGCCCGGGACAGTGGCCCACTGAAGCTTTCTTT.

CDR3 sequence (DNA): TGTGCCAGCAGTGAGACTCCGAGCTCCTACAATGAGCAGTTCTTC. Amino acids: CASSETPSSYNEQFF. The V gene is TRBV2, the J gene TRBJ2-1; D uncertain. Germline CDR1 and CDR2: SNHLY and FYNNEI. V gave up 3 bases and J gave up 0 bases, with 9 bases separating them. The CDR3 runs 15 residues.

V is TRBV19 and J is TRBJ1-6; D unclear. Germline V gives CDR1 LNHDA, CDR2 SQIVND (reference sequence). Trimming took 3 bases from V and 13 from J, leaving 13 bases between them. This CDR3 region has 13 residues. CDR3 bases: TGTGCCAGTAGTATCTTGGCGGAGGGTCCCCTCCACTTT. Translating it yields CASSILAEGPLHF. Looking up the rest from reference TRBV19 and TRBJ1-6 gives the full variable domain: DGGITQSPKYLFRKEGQNVTLSCEQNLNHDAMYWYRQDPGQGLRLIYYSQIVNDFQKGDIAEGYSVSREKKESFPLTVTSAQKNPTAFYLCASSILAEGPLHFGNGTRLTVT.